The next 4 T cell receptor beta chains were all read from a single sample in a study of T cells in Graves' hyperthyroidism and ophthalmopathy. Researchers took RNA transcripts and amplified the TCR beta CDR3 regions from them. The HTBI primer set served for first-round RT-PCR of the TCR CDR3. TCRdb re-called the multiplex PCR reads with MiXCR, one entry per CDR3 protein. The sample yields 350,000 to 450,000 distinct CDR3 sequences, 17% seen once. The specimen was blood. The receptor source for this set is a young woman with Graves' hyperthyroidism that later progressed to Graves' ophthalmopathy.

The chain couples TRBV20-1 to TRBJ1-4; D is undetermined. From germline, CDR1 is DFQATT and CDR2 SNEGSKA (reference sequence). The CDR3 is 11 residues long. Trimming took 3 bases from V and 7 from J, leaving 6 bases between them. The CDR3 loop reads CSARRVEKLFF. The CDR3 bases are TGCAGTGCTAGGAGGGTTGAAAAACTGTTTTTT.

With regard to this clonotype: A much bigger clone sits one base away, suggesting this may be a read error. The chain uses TRBV12-3 or TRBV12-4 and TRBJ2-3, with TRBD1 identical over 7 bases. This CDR3 contains 17 residues. Losses at the gene ends were 5 bases for V and 0 bases for J; bases not matched to a gene: 11. In DNA form, the CDR3 reads TGTGCCAGCAGTGGGGACAGAAGAGGCTCTAGCACAGATACGCAGTATTTT. This encodes CASSGDRRGSSTDTQYF.

J is TRBJ2-7 and V is TRBV4-2, with 8 bases matching TRBD2. The CDR3 has 19 residues. Germline V lookup: CDR1 LGHNA, CDR2 YNFKEQ. The ends lost 0 bases at V and 2 bases at J; junction bases unmatched: 15. CDR3 bases: TGTGCCAGCAGCCAAGAGGGAGGGAGAGGAAGCGGGGGAACCTACGAGCAGTACTTC. Translation gives CASSQEGGRGSGGTYEQYF.

This chain links TRBV12-5 with TRBJ2-5; TRBD1 is a possible D gene (5 bases). CDR1 and CDR2 (germline): LGHNT, FRNRAP. The CDR3 is made up of 13 amino acids. The V and J ends lost 6 bases and 0 bases respectively, with 8 bases between them. The CDR3 DNA sequence: TGTGCTAGTGGGAAGACAGACCAAGAGACCCAGTACTTC. Its translation: CASGKTDQETQYF.